This T cell receptor beta chain was sequenced in a study of blood T cell repertoires in COVID-19. TCRdb's table, derived via immunoSEQ multiplex PCR, lists solely in-frame clones and lacks some. The data contain about 130,000 clones, approximately 80% of them singletons. Losses at the gene ends were 5 bases for V and 8 bases for J; bases not matched to a gene: 7. The length of the CDR3 is 14 residues. Per germline, CDR1 SGHVS and CDR2 FQNEAQ. V gene TRBV7-8 combines with J gene TRBJ1-4; TRBD1 aligns across 8 bases. The sequenced material came from PBMCs or T cells enriched from blood (not recorded which). The TCR originated in a man aged 45-65 years who had recovered from COVID-19. Here the CDR3 DNA reads TGTGCCAGCAGCGTGGACAGGGTGGACGAAAAACTGTTTTTT. It yields the protein CASSVDRVDEKLFF.